These 12 T cell receptor beta chains share one sample of origin, sequenced in a study of Graves' ophthalmopathy and Graves' hyperthyroidism. Beta-chain TCR CDR3 regions were amplified from RNA transcripts. Amplification began with first-round RT-PCR using HTBI primers, then second-round multiplex PCR was performed. One entry per CDR3 protein results from TCRdb running MiXCR on the multiplex PCR reads. The data hold under 250,000 distinct CDR3 sequences, with approximately 21% observed a single time. The sequenced sample consisted of peripheral blood. The source of these receptors is a woman in her forties or fifties with Graves' ophthalmopathy.

The chain recombines TRBV12-3 or TRBV12-4 with TRBJ2-5, with 10 bases fitting TRBD2. The CDR3 loop spans 15 amino acids. V trimming: 5 bases; J trimming: 5 bases; junction bases outside the gene matches: 8. The CDR3 DNA sequence: TGTGCCAGCAGTCTCCTAGCGGGAGAACTGGAGACCCAGTACTTC. It codes for CASSLLAGELETQYF.

The V gene is TRBV10-3, the J gene TRBJ2-2; D may be TRBD1 (6 bases). The CDR3 runs 15 residues. Trimming removed 8 bases at V and 0 bases at J, with 13 bases between. The germline V gene encodes CDR1 ENHRY and CDR2 SYGVKD. The CDR3 nucleotides are TGTGCCATCCTCGACAGGTATACGAACACCGGGGAGCTGTTTTTT. This codes for CAILDRYTNTGELFF.

This clonotype was counted many times. The chain uses TRBV6-5 and TRBJ1-6; D gene uncertain. V lost 0 bases and J lost 7, with 16 bases in between. Germline lookup yields CDR1 MNHEY and CDR2 SVGAGI. The CDR3 has 17 amino acids. This CDR3 is CASSYSRQETRNSPLHF. The CDR3 bases are TGTGCCAGCAGTTACTCTCGCCAGGAAACCAGGAATTCACCCCTCCACTTT.

The chain has TRBV27 and TRBJ2-4, with D perhaps TRBD2 (5 bases). Trimming stripped 3 bases from V and 1 base from J, with 10 bases between. The CDR3 extends over 15 amino acids. Germline V lookup: CDR1 MNHEY, CDR2 SMNVEV (reference sequence). CDR3: CASSFQRGAKNIQYF. The CDR3, as DNA: TGTGCCAGCAGTTTTCAGCGAGGGGCCAAAAACATTCAGTACTTC.

This clonotype came up a few times. This sequence joins TRBV6-2 or TRBV6-3 and TRBJ1-2; D is unresolved. Trimming cost V 2 bases and J 2 bases, with 6 bases left between them. Germline-derived CDR1 and CDR2 are MNHEY and SVGEGT. The CDR3 is made up of 13 amino acids. The CDR3 loop reads CASSYDGNYGYTF. The CDR3 coding sequence is TGTGCCAGCAGTTACGACGGAAACTATGGCTACACCTTC.

This clonotype was seen a handful of times. The chain joins TRBV10-3 to TRBJ2-5; 8 nucleotides match TRBD1. Germline V gene data show CDR1 as ENHRY and CDR2 as SYGVKD. CDR3 length: 13 residues. With V trimmed by 4 bases and J by 5 bases, 3 bases remained unmatched. CDR3 residues: CAISVTGAETQYF. CDR3 sequence (DNA): TGTGCCATCAGTGTGACAGGGGCCGAGACCCAGTACTTC.

The chain couples TRBV6-2 or TRBV6-3 to TRBJ1-5, with TRBD1 as a possible D gene (5 bases). Germline V gene data show CDR1 as MNHEY and CDR2 as SVGEGT. CDR3 size: 14 residues. Trimming cost V 2 bases and J 7 bases, with 12 bases left between them. The CDR3 sequence is CASSYPSGGQPQHF. The CDR3 nucleotides read TGTGCCAGCAGTTACCCGAGTGGGGGGCAGCCCCAGCATTTT.

The sample holds a few counts of this clonotype. This chain uses TRBV3-1 with TRBJ2-2, with 11 bases fitting TRBD2. Losses at the gene ends were 0 bases for V and 3 bases for J; bases not matched to a gene: 6. CDR1 is LGHDT and CDR2 is YNNKEL in the germline V gene (reference sequence). The CDR3 sequence is 18 residues long. CDR3 sequence reads: CASSQDGTSGPYTGELFF. Written as DNA, the CDR3 is TGTGCCAGCAGCCAAGACGGGACTAGCGGCCCTTACACCGGGGAGCTGTTTTTT.

This clonotype was seen ten or more times. CDR3 sequence (DNA): TGTGCCAGCAGTTCCCAAATGCGTCCGGGGGAGACCCAGTACTTC. This sequence encodes CASSSQMRPGETQYF. The chain carries TRBV27 and TRBJ2-5; a possible D gene is TRBD2 (5 bases). V was trimmed by 4 bases and J by 5 bases, leaving 17 bases between them. This CDR3 has 15 amino acids. The germline gives CDR1 MNHEY, CDR2 SMNVEV (reference sequence).

This clonotype was detected a few times. The chain is built from TRBV6-1 and TRBJ2-6; D not resolved. Germline-derived CDR1 and CDR2 are MNHNS and SASEGT. The V gene lost 0 bases and the J gene lost 4 bases, with 10 bases spanning the gap. The CDR3 length is 16 residues. The CDR3 is CASSEARIPGANVLTF. The CDR3 region has the DNA TGTGCCAGCAGTGAAGCCCGCATTCCCGGGGCCAACGTCCTGACTTTC.

This clonotype was observed at least ten times. The V call is TRBV6-1, the J call TRBJ1-6; a weak D match, TRBD1 (5 bases). The V gene lost 5 bases and the J gene lost 14 bases, with 19 bases spanning the gap. The CDR3 sequence is 14 residues long. The germline CDR1 and CDR2 sequences are MNHNS and SASEGT. CDR3 amino acids: CASSMGPREPSLHF. The CDR3 DNA sequence: TGTGCCAGCAGTATGGGCCCCAGGGAGCCATCCCTCCACTTT.

The chain recombines TRBV20-1 with TRBJ2-5; D gene unclear. The germline V and J ends were trimmed by 3 bases and 3 bases, with 11 bases remaining between them. Looked up from germline, CDR1 is DFQATT and CDR2 is SNEGSKA (reference sequence). This CDR3 spans 13 amino acids. CDR3 DNA sequence: TGCAGTGCTAGTCCGTTACTTGAAGAGACCCAGTACTTC. Amino acid sequence: CSASPLLEETQYF.